This section outlines one T cell receptor (beta chain) sequence together with its context. Its antigen is not known. The CDR3 has 15 residues. Between the trimmed V and J ends, which lost 2 bases and 3 bases, there was a span of 15 bases. Looked up from germline, CDR1 is SGHKS and CDR2 is YYEKEE (reference sequence). These data belong to a study of post-analysis software for immune sequencing data. Notes on the study in general: Among five TRBV segments more frequent in patients than controls were TRBV5-6, TRBV5-1 and TRBV20-1.

Every TCR beta cDNA library bore unique molecular identifiers. TCRdb passed the PCR reads through MiXCR, listing each CDR3 protein once. Of 450,000 to 650,000 distinct CDR3 sequences in the sample, 44% were seen once. The chain links TRBV5-5 to TRBJ2-7; perhaps D is TRBD1 or TRBD2 (5 bases each). The TCR originated in a girl aged 5-17 years with multiple sclerosis. Sequencing was carried out using blood. The CDR3 coding sequence is TGTGCCAGCAGCTTTCTCCGGGGCAGTAGCTACGAGCAGTACTTC. Its translation: CASSFLRGSSYEQYF.